The clone carrying this TCR beta chain has more than one count but fewer than ten. The antigen remains undetermined. This sample's treatment: approximately nine-day PBMC culture with coronavirus spike peptide pools or control peptides (ViraFEST assay). Spanning March to December 2020, the positive PCR dates came before US Alpha, Beta and Delta variants. Wells that each held around 2 million PBMCs were cultured with 7.5 to 10 IU/ml IL-2 and 10 ug/ml peptide pools. This sample stems from a study of vaccination and CD4 T cells after COVID-19. Study context: All convalescent patients were nasal swab PCR positive for SARS-CoV-2; nine had mild and one severe disease.

Scientists ran DNA taken from cultured CD4+ T cells through the Oncomine TCR Beta short-read assay for sequencing. Cultured CD4+ T cells yielded the extracted genomic DNA. TCRdb re-called the PCR reads through MiXCR, storing one row per CDR3 protein. Of roughly 24,000 distinct CDR3 sequences detected, about 41% appear once; the ten largest clones hold roughly a tenth. The clonotype was recovered from a human donor who had recovered from COVID-19. The sample consisted of CD4+ T cells from blood, cultured in vitro.

The CDR3 sequence: CASSQADEYGYTF. As DNA, the CDR3 is TGTGCCAGCAGCCAAGCGGACGAGTATGGCTACACCTTC. The rearrangement links TRBV27 to TRBJ1-2, with D unresolved. The length of the CDR3 is 13 residues. Germline assignment: CDR1 MNHEY and CDR2 SMNVEV (reference sequence). V shed 6 bases and J shed 5 bases, with 13 bases lying between them.